Listed below are T cell receptor beta chains from one sample, sequenced in a study of early T cells in non-severe SARS-CoV-2 infection. A single record per CDR3 protein comes from TCRdb applying MiXCR to the 5' RACE reads. The sample has about 48,000 distinct CDR3 sequences, around 9.1% seen once. Sequencing input: whole blood. The receptors were sampled from an adult who was a healthcare worker with PCR-confirmed SARS-CoV-2 infection or an uninfected control (not recorded which). Both conserved end residues are part of each CDR3. A D gene is named only where the DNA matches it firmly.

TRBJ2-1,TRBD2,TRBV7-2,CASSFQASGREQFF
TRBJ2-2,.,TRBV6-5,CASRPHSTTGELFF
TRBJ2-5,.,TRBV28,CASSTSRQGSKTQYF
TRBJ2-2,.,TRBV7-3,CASSLNPGASTGELFF
TRBJ1-5,.,TRBV12-3/TRBV12-4,CASSYKGDQPQHF
TRBJ1-1,.,TRBV7-9,CASSLSPRGLNTEAFF
TRBJ1-1,.,TRBV30,CAWKYDGEAFF
TRBJ2-7,TRBD2,TRBV20-1,CSARDRQGTSDLHEQYF
TRBJ2-3,.,TRBV7-2,CASQGGGRWYTQYF
TRBJ1-1,.,TRBV30,CAWTRGSATEAFF
TRBJ2-3,TRBD2,TRBV12-3/TRBV12-4,CASSLLAGTDTQYF
TRBJ2-1,TRBD1,TRBV12-3/TRBV12-4,CASSFGAGGDNEQFF
TRBJ1-1,TRBD1,TRBV6-1,CASSPDRGGTEAFF
TRBJ1-6,TRBD1,TRBV2,CASSEFTGGGSPLHF
TRBJ2-7,.,TRBV7-9,CASSPRDTSYEQYF
TRBJ1-1,.,TRBV4-1,CASAPGQESMNTEAFF
TRBJ2-2,TRBD1,TRBV15,CATSRRRETGGTGELFF
TRBJ2-5,TRBD1,TRBV5-4,CASSPTRQGAGETQYF
TRBJ2-1,TRBD2,TRBV5-1,CASSPGLAGGSSSYNEQFF
TRBJ2-3,.,TRBV11-2,CASSPRLGGPPDTQYF
TRBJ2-2,TRBD2,TRBV7-8,CASSYPLTSGRYTGELFF
TRBJ2-1,.,TRBV12-3/TRBV12-4,CASKVQSSSYNEQFF
TRBJ2-7,.,TRBV28,CASSLGHSYEQYF
TRBJ2-4,TRBD2,TRBV27,CASSGGRTNIQYF
TRBJ1-2,.,TRBV14,CASSPTDPGRGGYTF
TRBJ1-1,.,TRBV29-1,CSAGAEMNTEAFF
TRBJ1-5,.,TRBV6-5,CASSPSGGRQPQHF
TRBJ1-1,.,TRBV27,CASSLFYTPKMNTEAFF
TRBJ2-2,.,TRBV28,CASSHRRTQGWSTGELFF
TRBJ2-1,TRBD2,TRBV24-1,CATSAGLPGGEQFF
TRBJ2-7,.,TRBV19,CASSGSVSSSYEQYF
TRBJ1-1,.,TRBV18,CASSPARDMNTEAFF
TRBJ2-1,.,TRBV10-3,CARGPSVNEQFF
TRBJ2-1,.,TRBV28,CASSLHYDSKGKQFF
TRBJ1-1,.,TRBV2,CASRGRIEAFF
TRBJ2-3,TRBD2,TRBV7-2,CASSRGLAGLSDTQYF
TRBJ2-1,.,TRBV19,CASSRYSSGNEQFF
TRBJ2-7,TRBD2,TRBV20-1,CSTGRDPLAGEQYF
TRBJ2-7,.,TRBV3-1,CASSQVSRGSYEQYF
TRBJ1-5,.,TRBV12-3/TRBV12-4,CASSFSGDQPQHF
TRBJ1-1,.,TRBV28,CASSWGARTEAFF
TRBJ2-7,TRBD2,TRBV7-8,CASSLARMPGGEQYF
TRBJ2-5,.,TRBV20-1,CSARGVAVHPGETQYF
TRBJ1-2,.,TRBV5-1,CASSFSANYGYTF
TRBJ1-2,.,TRBV28,CASSFNLARDYGYTF